This T cell receptor (beta chain) originates from a study of identical twins. Findings of the study overall: Fewer insertions marked abundant cord blood beta clonotypes; young adult naive trended weakly, memory not at all.

A remark on this clonotype: Its antigen is currently unknown.

Healthy Caucasian donors formed the entire cohort. Unique molecular identifiers were present on the cDNA, which also gained a universal primer site by template switching. TCRdb re-analysed the 5' RACE reads in MiXCR, keeping a single row per CDR3 protein. The sample holds around 490,000 distinct CDR3 sequences, 14% seen once. The J segment lost 7 bases and the V segment lost 4 bases, leaving 4 bases of the junction unmatched. This CDR3 is 13 amino acids long. CDR1 SQVTM and CDR2 ANQGSEA come from the germline V gene. The data also belong to a second study, concerning yellow fever vaccine responses in identical twins.

The sequenced sample was CD4+ T cells sorted from blood. The chain combines TRBV29-1 with TRBJ1-6; 7 positions match TRBD1. This clonotype was obtained from a woman in her late teens or twenties in good health. CDR3 sequence: CSVAEGANSPLHF. CDR3 nucleotides: TGCAGCGTTGCGGAGGGGGCGAATTCACCCCTCCACTTT.